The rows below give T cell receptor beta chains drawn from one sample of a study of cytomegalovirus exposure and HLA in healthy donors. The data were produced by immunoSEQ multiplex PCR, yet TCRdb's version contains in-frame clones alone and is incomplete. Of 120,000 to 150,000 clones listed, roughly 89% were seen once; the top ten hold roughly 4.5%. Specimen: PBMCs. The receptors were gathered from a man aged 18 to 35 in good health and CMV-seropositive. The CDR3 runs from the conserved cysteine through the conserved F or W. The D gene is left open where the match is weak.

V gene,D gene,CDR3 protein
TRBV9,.,CASSVGTGRNGNEQFF
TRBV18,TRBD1,CASSPKGVRGAGYTF
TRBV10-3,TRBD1,CAISEGRGGGYTF
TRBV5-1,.,CASSLVGGFLSGNTIYF
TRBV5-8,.,CASSSRQDSYGYTF
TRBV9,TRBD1,CASSVSGGQGGADGYTF
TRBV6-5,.,CASSRRGDTIYF
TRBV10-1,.,CASRDTLNTEAFF
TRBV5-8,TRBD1,CASRDRGAYQPQHF
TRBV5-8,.,CASIGDTYNSPLHF
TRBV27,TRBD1,CASSPGQLYSFYGYTF
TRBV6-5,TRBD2,CASSYSSGGFNEQFF
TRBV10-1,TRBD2,CASSEFSGGGSYNEQFF
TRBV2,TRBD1,CASRMGGTDLLSYEQYF
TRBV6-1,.,CASSELLGSSYEQYF
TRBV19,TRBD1,CASSPRTGGLNQPQHF
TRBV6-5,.,CASSSSGVVIQPQHF
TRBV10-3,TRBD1,CAISESDRGGGYTF
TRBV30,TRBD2,CAWTTSGRTDTQYF
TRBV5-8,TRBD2,CASSLGGGGYEQYF
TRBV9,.,CASSVELRFNYGYTF
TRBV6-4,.,CASSDSSARSNEQFF
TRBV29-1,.,CSVEAEDNYEQYF
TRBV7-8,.,CASSPNTGNLNTEAFF
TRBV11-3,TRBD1,CASSLDRLNEQYF
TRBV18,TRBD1,CASSSGQGNQPQHF
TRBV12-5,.,CASGLAGNQETQYF
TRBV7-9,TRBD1,CASSPGQWNTEAFF
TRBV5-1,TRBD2,CASSLAGGYEQFF
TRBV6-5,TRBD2,CASSKSGGLSYEQYF
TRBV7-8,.,CASRGQPNTEAFF
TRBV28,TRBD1,CASSWAGDRVNQPQHF
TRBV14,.,CASSQGQSYGYTF
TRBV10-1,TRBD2,CASSRRTSGSNEQYF
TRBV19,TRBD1,CASSSPRTGGNTEAFF
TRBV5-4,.,CASTGGGDEQYF
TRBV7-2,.,CASSLAGTNTEAFF
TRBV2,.,CASRLLDGYTF
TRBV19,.,CASRETGLQPQHF
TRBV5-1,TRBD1,CASSSGQLVTEAFF
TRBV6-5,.,CAARGEVDYGYTF
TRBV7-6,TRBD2,CASSPWTSGTDTQYF
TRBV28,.,CASSLGGRGHNQPQHF
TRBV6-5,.,CATGDPDYEQYF
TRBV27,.,CASSLWLGRDGANVLTF
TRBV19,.,CASSMGQNTGELFF
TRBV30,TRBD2,CAWSETSGSGGEQFF
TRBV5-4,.,CASTHPAGTPNYGYTF
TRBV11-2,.,CASSLGSGGTQPQHF
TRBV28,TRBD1,CASSLSPGTGGEISTGELFF
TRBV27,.,CASSLVFSDTQYF
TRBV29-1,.,CSVESPVSSEAFF
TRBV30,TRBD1,CAWTLIQGVPGLNTEAFF
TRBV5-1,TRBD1,CASRTGVGSSYEQYF
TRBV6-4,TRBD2,CASSAGEGTDTQYF
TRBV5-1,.,CASSLALWGLGYTF
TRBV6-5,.,CASSYSGGIGYEQYF
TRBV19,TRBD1,CASSIVWGQVQNQPQHF